This TCR beta chain was documented in a study of cytomegalovirus exposure and HLA in healthy donors. General study findings and limits: According to a later analysis, donors in an Asian-associated ancestry cluster reportedly had fewer N-insertions than the approximately 730-donor mean. Later analysis revealed greater clonal expansion in HLA-associated TCR beta chains than in equally common others.

Turning to this clone: Its target is unknown.

Vbeta (60) and Jbeta (13) primers were used in the PCR. TCRdb's copy holds only in-frame clones and misses some; the assay was immunoSEQ multiplex PCR. This table holds approximately 100,000 clones, more than 75% found once. Germline V gene sequence: CDR1 SGHRS, CDR2 YFSETQ. The CDR3 has 14 residues. Trimming removed 0 bases at V and 6 bases at J, with 9 bases between. This TCR derives from a woman aged 45 to 65 in good health and CMV-seropositive. What was sequenced was PBMCs. V gene TRBV5-1 combines with J gene TRBJ2-2, with unresolved D. In DNA form, the CDR3 reads TGCGCCAGCAGCTTGGAGCTGTCCCCCGGGGAGCTGTTTTTT. This translates into CASSLELSPGELFF.